This TCR beta chain was retrieved from a study of cytotoxic CD8 clonotypes in ibrutinib-treated CLL. Study-wide points: Clonality climbed at ibrutinib response, then dropped toward baseline at progression.

A 1 in 200,000 to 1 in 1 million T cell depth was the sequencing target. TCRdb's table, derived via immunoSEQ multiplex PCR, lists solely in-frame clones and lacks some. The sample lists approximately 15,000 clones, less than 70% occurring once. The table lists this clone with a few counts. Its antigen is still unknown. The J segment lost 1 base and the V segment lost 4 bases, leaving 2 bases of the junction unmatched. The CDR3 runs 14 residues. Per germline, CDR1 SGHNT and CDR2 YYREEE (reference sequence). The chain couples TRBV5-4 to TRBJ1-5; 7 bases are a match to TRBD1. Here the sequenced sample was PBMCs, taken before ibrutinib treatment. The clonotype was recovered from a human donor with chronic lymphocytic leukemia. DNA for the CDR3: TGTGCCAGCAGCAAGGACAGGAGCAATCAGCCCCAGCATTTT. It codes for CASSKDRSNQPQHF.